Presented here are 22 T cell receptor beta chains from one specimen sequenced in a study of neurological immune-mediated disorders. TCRdb recomputed calls from the 5' RACE reads with MiXCR, one row per CDR3 protein. This sample yields fewer than 60,000 distinct CDR3 sequences, of which less than 4% are seen a single time; 5.5% to 7.5% belongs to the top ten. The material sequenced was PBMCs. The receptors shown here come from a man aged 55-75 years with multiple sclerosis.

The CDR3 DNA follows: TGTGCCAGCAGCTTAACCGGACAGACTGAAGCTTTCTTT. It codes for CASSLTGQTEAFF. The J gene is TRBJ1-1, the V gene TRBV7-3; D perhaps matches TRBD1 (6 bases). The V gene's germline CDR1 is SGHTA and CDR2 FQGTGA. The V gene lost 0 bases and the J gene lost 5 bases, with 7 bases spanning the gap. This CDR3 is 13 amino acids long.

This clonotype was counted only a few times. One base away lies a much larger clone, so this may be a sequencing read error. The chain is built from TRBV5-1 and TRBJ1-3; D is unresolved. CDR1 SGHRS and CDR2 YFSETQ come from the germline V gene. The CDR3 is 14 residues long. In nucleotides, the CDR3 is TGCGCCAGCAGCCCCGACATAGATGGAAAAACCATATATTTT. This gives the protein CASSPDIDGKTIYF.

This clonotype was observed a handful of times. V usage is TRBV20-1 and J usage is TRBJ2-7; 8 bases are shared with TRBD1. CDR3 size: 14 residues. V lost 5 bases, J lost 4 bases, and 10 bases stayed unmatched. The germline V gene encodes CDR1 DFQATT and CDR2 SNEGSKA (reference sequence). The CDR3 bases are TGCAGTGCTGCCCTGGGGACAGGACTATACGAGCAGTACTTC. Translating gives CSAALGTGLYEQYF.

This clonotype showed up just a few times. The chain has TRBV3-1 and TRBJ2-7; no clear D. The CDR3 has 13 residues. V gave up 0 bases and J gave up 4 bases, with 7 bases separating them. CDR1 and CDR2 (germline): LGHDT, YNNKEL (reference sequence). CDR3 sequence (DNA): TGTGCCAGCAGCCAAGATTCGGGTTACGAGCAGTACTTC. Amino acids: CASSQDSGYEQYF.

This clonotype was counted a few times. It may be a read error: a sequence one base away is much more abundant. Given the absence of the conserved phenylalanine or tryptophan at the CDR3 end, a read error is likely. The rearrangement links TRBV5-1 to TRBJ2-7, with D perhaps matching TRBD1 (6 bases). Germline V gene sequence: CDR1 SGHRS, CDR2 YFSETQ. The CDR3 length is 15 residues. Trimming took 4 bases from V and 7 from J, leaving 21 bases between them. CDR3 in amino acids: CASSLTGTPYSEQYC. CDR3 nucleotide sequence: TGCGCCAGCAGCCTTACCGGGACACCCTACTCAGAGCAGTACTGC.

This clonotype was counted many times. The genes are TRBV12-3 or TRBV12-4 and TRBJ2-7, with 8 bases lining up with TRBD1. This CDR3 has 13 residues. V shed 6 bases and J 6 bases; nucleotides not matched to a gene: 7. CDR3 in amino acids: CASRTGGYGEQYF. CDR3 sequence (DNA): TGTGCCAGCAGAACAGGGGGTTACGGCGAGCAGTACTTC.

This clonotype was seen repeatedly, ten times or more. This chain uses TRBV28 with TRBJ2-3; 8 bases agree with TRBD2. Trimming cost V 10 bases and J 2 bases; bases outside gene matches: 17. The germline gives CDR1 MDHEN, CDR2 SYDVKM. The CDR3 loop spans 17 amino acids. CDR3 protein: CATYLSGGASDTDTQYF. CDR3 DNA: TGTGCCACTTACCTGTCCGGGGGGGCCTCGGACACAGATACGCAGTATTTT.

This clonotype was observed a few times. A much larger clone is a single base away; this may be a read error. This sequence joins TRBV2 and TRBJ1-6; maybe TRBD1 (5 bases). The CDR3 has 16 residues. The germline gives CDR1 SNHLY, CDR2 FYNNEI. In nucleotides, the CDR3 is TGTGCCAGCGTCTCCGGGACTCGGTCCTATAATTCACACCTCCACTTT. It specifies CASVSGTRSYNSHLHF.

A few counts support this clonotype. The V and J genes are TRBV6-1 and TRBJ2-7; D might be TRBD2 (6 bases). V lost 5 bases to trimming and J lost 4 bases, with 15 bases between them. CDR1 is MNHNS, CDR2 SASEGT, per germline. There are 14 residues in the CDR3. CDR3 nucleotide sequence: TGTGCCAGCAGTAGCGGGCCTACGGGATACGAGCAGTACTTC. This translates into CASSSGPTGYEQYF.

This clonotype was detected many times. V usage is TRBV27 and J usage is TRBJ2-5; 14 bases are shared with TRBD2. The trim removed 6 bases at V and 5 bases at J, leaving 5 bases unmatched. The CDR3 length is 15 residues. Germline loops: CDR1 MNHEY, CDR2 SMNVEV (reference sequence). The CDR3 reads CASRRLAGGRETQYF. The CDR3 nucleotides read TGTGCCAGCAGACGACTAGCGGGAGGGAGGGAGACCCAGTACTTC.

This clonotype was detected ten times or more. V usage is TRBV27 and J usage is TRBJ1-5; D possibly corresponds to TRBD1 (6 bases). CDR3 size: 18 residues. V was clipped by 5 bases and J by 6 bases, with 26 bases between them. CDR1 is MNHEY and CDR2 is SMNVEV in the germline V gene (reference sequence). Here the CDR3 DNA reads TGTGCCAGCAGTATGGGAGGCGGACCGGGACAACTCTCTCAGCCCCAGCATTTT. Translation gives CASSMGGGPGQLSQPQHF.

Many counts were recorded for this clonotype. V is TRBV3-1 and J is TRBJ2-1; D is unclear. In germline, CDR1 is LGHDT, CDR2 YNNKEL (reference sequence). Trimming cost V 5 bases and J 2 bases, with 10 bases left between them. The CDR3 totals 14 residues. The CDR3 coding sequence is TGTGCCAGCAGCTCATTTGGGGCCTACAATGAGCAGTTCTTC. Translation gives CASSSFGAYNEQFF.

This clonotype was counted ten times or more. J is TRBJ2-7 and V is TRBV29-1; D is ambiguous. Deletions cut 4 bases from V and 0 bases from J, with 7 bases between. This CDR3 region has 12 residues. Germline CDR1 SQVTM, CDR2 ANQGSEA. CDR3 sequence reads: CSVAPFSYEQYF. DNA for the CDR3: TGCAGCGTTGCGCCCTTCTCCTACGAGCAGTACTTC.

This clonotype was picked up many times. J is TRBJ2-1 and V is TRBV20-1; 9 positions match TRBD2. This CDR3 spans 15 amino acids. Looked up from germline, CDR1 is DFQATT and CDR2 is SNEGSKA (reference sequence). With V trimmed by 4 bases and J by 0 bases, 4 bases remained unmatched. As DNA, the CDR3 is TGCAGTGCTACCTTTAGCGGGAGCTCCTACAATGAGCAGTTCTTC. Translation: CSATFSGSSYNEQFF.

On this clonotype: Its ends do not fully match the called genes, so a read error is possible. This rearrangement joins TRBV27 to TRBJ1-6; D is unclear. This CDR3 has 17 residues. Germline V gene data show CDR1 as MNHEY and CDR2 as SMNVEV (reference sequence). CDR3 bases: TGTGCCAGCAGTTCCCCCGGAGGCCAATTCGAGAATTCAACCCTCAACTTT. Translated: CASSSPGGQFENSTLNF.

This clonotype was seen at least ten times. The chain couples TRBV5-1 to TRBJ2-3, with 7 bases matching TRBD1. V dropped 0 bases and J dropped 5; count of bases not matched to a gene: 3. From germline, CDR1 is SGHRS and CDR2 YFSETQ. This CDR3 contains 14 residues. The chain's CDR3 is CASSLGQGLDTQYF. For the CDR3, the DNA is TGCGCCAGCAGCTTGGGACAGGGCTTAGATACGCAGTATTTT.

This clonotype was seen at least ten times. The V call is TRBV10-3, the J call TRBJ2-1; TRBD2 agrees at 11 bases. This CDR3 comprises 15 residues. Trimming removed 6 bases from V and 5 bases from J; junction bases left unmatched: 6. Per germline, CDR1 ENHRY and CDR2 SYGVKD. CDR3 region: CAIRGSGRADNEQFF. CDR3 sequence (DNA): TGTGCCATCAGAGGTAGCGGGAGGGCAGACAATGAGCAGTTCTTC.

This clonotype was recorded at least ten times. The chain joins TRBV6-5 to TRBJ2-6; D not certain. V shed 5 bases and J shed 0 bases, with 5 bases lying between them. CDR3 length: 14 amino acids. The germline V gene encodes CDR1 MNHEY and CDR2 SVGAGI. CDR3 sequence reads: CASSQSSGANVLTF. The DNA for the CDR3 is TGTGCCAGCAGTCAGAGCTCTGGGGCCAACGTCCTGACTTTC.

Ten or more counts support this clonotype. The genes are TRBV7-9 and TRBJ2-5, with D hard to call. The V and J ends lost 3 bases and 1 base respectively, with 21 bases between them. Germline loops: CDR1 SEHNR, CDR2 FQNEAQ (reference sequence). This CDR3 has 18 residues. CDR3 nucleotides: TGTGCCAGCAGCTTCGGATCCTCCGGGCTGGCCGTCCAAGAGACCCAGTACTTC. This encodes CASSFGSSGLAVQETQYF.

This clonotype showed up many times. The chain couples TRBV7-2 to TRBJ1-1, with D possibly matching TRBD1 (5 bases). Trimming pared 5 bases from V and 0 bases from J, leaving 10 bases between. Germline V gene sequence: CDR1 SGHTA, CDR2 FQGNSA. This CDR3 spans 14 amino acids. The CDR3 is CASSPGTLNTEAFF. CDR3 DNA sequence: TGTGCCAGCAGCCCTGGGACGCTGAACACTGAAGCTTTCTTT.

This clonotype was counted at least ten times. The chain carries TRBV20-1 and TRBJ2-2; 13 bases are shared with TRBD2. The CDR3 runs to 19 residues. Germline V lookup: CDR1 DFQATT, CDR2 SNEGSKA (reference sequence). V was clipped by 5 bases and J by 2 bases; unmatched bases: 14. The CDR3 is CSALGVGTSGTSNTGELFF. The CDR3 region has the DNA TGCAGTGCTTTGGGGGTCGGGACTAGCGGGACCAGCAACACCGGGGAGCTGTTTTTT.

This clonotype was seen ten or more times. This chain connects TRBV20-1 to TRBJ2-5, with D unclear. There are 11 residues in the CDR3. Per germline, CDR1 DFQATT and CDR2 SNEGSKA (reference sequence). Trimming cost V 4 bases and J 2 bases, with 5 bases left between them. The CDR3 is CSANQQETQYF. CDR3 coding DNA: TGCAGTGCTAACCAGCAAGAGACCCAGTACTTC.